This is a list of T cell receptor beta chains from one sample in a study of T cells in Graves' hyperthyroidism and ophthalmopathy. One entry per CDR3 protein results from TCRdb running MiXCR on the multiplex PCR reads. The repertoire includes about 400,000 distinct CDR3 sequences, approximately 14% of them detected once, and over 7.5% sits in the top ten. The sequencing input was blood. The receptors were sampled from a woman under 30 with Graves' hyperthyroidism. CDR3s include the opening cysteine and the closing phenylalanine or tryptophan. Each record gives: V gene, D gene, J gene, clone size, CDR3 protein, CDR3 DNA. The D gene is left open where the match is weak. Clone size is not always given. Where it is, it says once, few, many or a class for expanded clones.

v_gene: TRBV10-1; d_gene: TRBD1; j_gene: TRBJ2-3; abundance: NA; CDR3aa: CASSGGTGRRGTDTQYF; CDR3nt: TGCGCCAGCAGTGGTGGGACAGGCCGCCGGGGCACAGATACGCAGTATTTT
v_gene: TRBV18; d_gene: NA; j_gene: TRBJ2-2; abundance: many; CDR3aa: CASSPGEVPGELFF; CDR3nt: TGTGCCAGCTCACCTGGTGAGGTTCCCGGGGAGCTGTTTTTT
v_gene: TRBV9; d_gene: TRBD2; j_gene: TRBJ2-2; abundance: many; CDR3aa: CASSAGGGFTGELFF; CDR3nt: TGTGCCAGCAGTGCCGGGGGGGGTTTCACCGGGGAGCTGTTTTTT
v_gene: TRBV5-1; d_gene: NA; j_gene: TRBJ1-2; abundance: many; CDR3aa: CASSPRPSEDGYTF; CDR3nt: TGCGCCAGCAGCCCACGTCCCTCGGAGGATGGCTACACCTTC
v_gene: TRBV2; d_gene: TRBD1; j_gene: TRBJ1-2; abundance: many; CDR3aa: CASLSGTGAFADGYTF; CDR3nt: TGTGCCAGCCTTTCCGGGACAGGGGCTTTTGCTGATGGCTACACCTTC
v_gene: TRBV13; d_gene: TRBD2; j_gene: TRBJ2-1; abundance: many; CDR3aa: CASSSALAGGPGEQFF; CDR3nt: TGTGCCAGCAGTTCAGCACTAGCGGGAGGGCCGGGTGAGCAGTTCTTC
v_gene: TRBV2; d_gene: NA; j_gene: TRBJ2-2; abundance: once; CDR3aa: CAQQGGRGRNTGELFF; CDR3nt: TGTGCTCAGCAGGGGGGGCGGGGGCGGAACACCGGGGAGCTGTTTTTT
v_gene: TRBV19; d_gene: NA; j_gene: TRBJ2-7; abundance: NA; CDR3aa: CASSIGNKNYEQYF; CDR3nt: TGTGCCAGTAGTATAGGAAACAAAAACTACGAGCAGTACTTC
v_gene: TRBV4-1; d_gene: NA; j_gene: TRBJ2-7; abundance: few; CDR3aa: CASSQVDRDEQYF; CDR3nt: TGCGCCAGCAGCCAAGTGGACAGAGACGAGCAGTACTTC
v_gene: TRBV29-1; d_gene: TRBD2; j_gene: TRBJ2-3; abundance: many; CDR3aa: CSGTSGSTDTQYF; CDR3nt: TGCAGCGGGACTAGCGGAAGCACAGATACGCAGTATTTT
v_gene: TRBV12-3/TRBV12-4; d_gene: NA; j_gene: TRBJ2-3; abundance: NA; CDR3aa: CASSFAGASTDTQYF; CDR3nt: TGTGCCAGCAGTTTCGCCGGGGCTAGCACAGATACGCAGTATTTT
v_gene: TRBV6-2/TRBV6-3; d_gene: TRBD1; j_gene: TRBJ2-1; abundance: few; CDR3aa: CASSPGTGEVDEQFF; CDR3nt: TGTGCCAGCAGTCCGGGGACAGGTGAAGTGGATGAGCAGTTCTTC
v_gene: TRBV3-1; d_gene: NA; j_gene: TRBJ2-1; abundance: NA; CDR3aa: CASSQEVEYNEQFF; CDR3nt: TGTGCCAGCAGCCAAGAGGTAGAATACAATGAGCAGTTCTTC
v_gene: TRBV7-9; d_gene: NA; j_gene: TRBJ1-3; abundance: NA; CDR3aa: CASSLGWSLLSGNTIYF; CDR3nt: TGTGCCAGCAGCTTAGGTTGGAGTCTTCTCTCTGGAAACACCATATATTTT
v_gene: TRBV2; d_gene: NA; j_gene: TRBJ2-5; abundance: many; CDR3aa: CASTTQGLRETQYF; CDR3nt: TGTGCCAGCACCACACAGGGTCTGAGGGAGACCCAGTACTTC
v_gene: TRBV29-1; d_gene: NA; j_gene: TRBJ1-1; abundance: many; CDR3aa: CSVKGGRGPNTEAFF; CDR3nt: TGCAGCGTGAAGGGGGGGAGAGGGCCGAACACTGAAGCTTTCTTT
v_gene: TRBV5-1; d_gene: NA; j_gene: TRBJ1-5; abundance: NA; CDR3aa: CASSRGGPGGQPQHF; CDR3nt: TGCGCCAGCAGCCGGGGAGGACCGGGCGGTCAGCCCCAGCATTTT
v_gene: TRBV19; d_gene: TRBD2; j_gene: TRBJ2-1; abundance: few; CDR3aa: CASRETLAGESSEQFF; CDR3nt: TGTGCCAGTAGGGAAACACTAGCGGGAGAATCAAGTGAGCAGTTCTTC
v_gene: TRBV19; d_gene: TRBD2; j_gene: TRBJ2-1; abundance: NA; CDR3aa: CASSRWREWGNEQFF; CDR3nt: TGTGCCAGTAGTAGATGGCGGGAGTGGGGTAATGAGCAGTTCTTC
v_gene: TRBV30; d_gene: TRBD2; j_gene: TRBJ2-3; abundance: many; CDR3aa: CAWGTSYTQYF; CDR3nt: TGTGCCTGGGGGACTAGTTATACGCAGTATTTT
v_gene: TRBV7-2; d_gene: TRBD1; j_gene: TRBJ2-5; abundance: many; CDR3aa: CASSLGDRGLGETQYF; CDR3nt: TGTGCCAGCAGCTTAGGGGACAGGGGGCTTGGGGAGACCCAGTACTTC
v_gene: TRBV3-1; d_gene: TRBD1; j_gene: TRBJ2-1; abundance: NA; CDR3aa: CASSQDRGTGDFNEQFF; CDR3nt: TGTGCCAGCAGCCAAGATCGGGGGACAGGGGATTTCAATGAGCAGTTCTTC
v_gene: TRBV20-1; d_gene: TRBD1; j_gene: TRBJ2-7; abundance: many; CDR3aa: CSARDGDRGGYEQYF; CDR3nt: TGCAGTGCTAGAGATGGAGACAGGGGCGGCTACGAGCAGTACTTC
v_gene: TRBV27; d_gene: TRBD2; j_gene: TRBJ2-7; abundance: many; CDR3aa: CASSLGFGVAGAAPYEQYF; CDR3nt: TGTGCCAGCAGTTTAGGGTTCGGGGTAGCGGGGGCCGCCCCCTACGAGCAGTACTTC
v_gene: TRBV5-1; d_gene: TRBD1; j_gene: TRBJ2-7; abundance: NA; CDR3aa: CASRQTGGLTEQYF; CDR3nt: TGCGCCAGTCGCCAGACAGGGGGACTAACCGAGCAGTACTTC
v_gene: TRBV7-9; d_gene: NA; j_gene: TRBJ2-7; abundance: many; CDR3aa: CASSPRGIQTGEQYF; CDR3nt: TGTGCCAGCAGCCCCCGGGGGATTCAGACGGGGGAGCAGTACTTC
v_gene: TRBV7-6; d_gene: NA; j_gene: TRBJ1-1; abundance: few; CDR3aa: CASSFRPGTEAFF; CDR3nt: TGTGCCAGCAGCTTCCGACCCGGTACTGAAGCTTTCTTT
v_gene: TRBV7-8; d_gene: NA; j_gene: TRBJ2-1; abundance: many; CDR3aa: CASSLTPNREQFF; CDR3nt: TGTGCCAGCAGCTTAACTCCGAACCGTGAGCAGTTCTTC
v_gene: TRBV5-1; d_gene: NA; j_gene: TRBJ1-2; abundance: many; CDR3aa: CASSSGPYGYTF; CDR3nt: TGTGCCAGCTCCTCGGGTCCCTATGGCTACACCTTC
v_gene: TRBV7-9; d_gene: TRBD2; j_gene: TRBJ2-1; abundance: many; CDR3aa: CASSLVAGVLEQFF; CDR3nt: TGTGCCAGCAGCTTAGTGGCGGGAGTGCTTGAGCAGTTCTTC
v_gene: TRBV10-3; d_gene: NA; j_gene: TRBJ2-7; abundance: many; CDR3aa: CAIGGRDAFSYEQYF; CDR3nt: TGTGCCATCGGGGGGCGGGATGCCTTTTCCTACGAGCAGTACTTC
v_gene: TRBV7-9; d_gene: TRBD2; j_gene: TRBJ2-3; abundance: many; CDR3aa: CASSPSSGGNTQYF; CDR3nt: TGTGCCAGCAGCCCCTCTAGCGGGGGCAATACGCAGTATTTT
v_gene: TRBV3-1; d_gene: NA; j_gene: TRBJ2-1; abundance: few; CDR3aa: CASSQDGDPGYNEQFF; CDR3nt: TGTGCCAGCAGCCAAGATGGGGACCCCGGATACAATGAGCAGTTCTTC
v_gene: TRBV6-2/TRBV6-3; d_gene: TRBD2; j_gene: TRBJ2-7; abundance: NA; CDR3aa: CASSLGLAGINEQYF; CDR3nt: TGTGCCAGCAGTCTGGGACTAGCGGGAATCAACGAGCAGTACTTC
v_gene: TRBV25-1; d_gene: NA; j_gene: TRBJ2-7; abundance: NA; CDR3aa: CASSEWGRENEQYF; CDR3nt: TGTGCCAGCAGTGAATGGGGGCGGGAGAACGAGCAGTACTTC
v_gene: TRBV5-6; d_gene: TRBD2; j_gene: TRBJ2-3; abundance: NA; CDR3aa: CASSWRRTSGADTQYF; CDR3nt: TGTGCCAGCAGCTGGAGAAGGACTAGCGGGGCAGATACGCAGTATTTT
v_gene: TRBV10-3; d_gene: TRBD1; j_gene: TRBJ1-6; abundance: NA; CDR3aa: CAISESGQGANSPLHF; CDR3nt: TGTGCCATCAGTGAGTCTGGACAGGGGGCGAATTCACCCCTCCACTTT
v_gene: TRBV19; d_gene: NA; j_gene: TRBJ2-7; abundance: NA; CDR3aa: CASSMGRDYEQYF; CDR3nt: TGTGCCAGTAGTATGGGCAGGGACTACGAGCAGTACTTC
v_gene: TRBV6-5; d_gene: TRBD1; j_gene: TRBJ2-7; abundance: NA; CDR3aa: CASSYSQGDLTGQYF; CDR3nt: TGTGCCAGCAGTTACTCGCAGGGGGACCTTACTGGGCAGTACTTC
v_gene: TRBV28; d_gene: TRBD1; j_gene: TRBJ1-2; abundance: many; CDR3aa: CASSLATGGSYTF; CDR3nt: TGTGCCAGCAGTTTAGCGACAGGGGGAAGCTACACCTTC
v_gene: TRBV7-9; d_gene: NA; j_gene: TRBJ1-5; abundance: many; CDR3aa: CASSADLTAQPQHF; CDR3nt: TGTGCCAGCAGCGCCGACTTAACAGCTCAGCCCCAGCATTTT
v_gene: TRBV6-1; d_gene: TRBD2; j_gene: TRBJ2-3; abundance: NA; CDR3aa: CASSEVAGGVADTQYF; CDR3nt: TGTGCCAGCAGTGAAGTAGCGGGAGGAGTCGCAGATACGCAGTATTTT
v_gene: TRBV6-1; d_gene: NA; j_gene: TRBJ2-3; abundance: many; CDR3aa: CASSAGDPRLADTQYF; CDR3nt: TGTGCCAGCAGTGCCGGGGACCCGAGGCTGGCAGATACGCAGTATTTT
v_gene: TRBV12-3/TRBV12-4; d_gene: NA; j_gene: TRBJ2-7; abundance: many; CDR3aa: CASSLGGTSYEQYF; CDR3nt: TGTGCCAGCAGTTTAGGCGGGACCTCCTACGAGCAGTACTTC
v_gene: TRBV19; d_gene: TRBD1; j_gene: TRBJ2-7; abundance: NA; CDR3aa: CASSTPGQGPPYEQYF; CDR3nt: TGTGCCAGTAGTACCCCCGGACAGGGACCGCCCTACGAGCAGTACTTC
v_gene: TRBV5-4; d_gene: NA; j_gene: TRBJ2-3; abundance: few; CDR3aa: CASSLSLGGTGRDTQYF; CDR3nt: TGTGCCAGCAGCTTGTCGTTGGGCGGGACTGGCCGGGATACGCAGTATTTT